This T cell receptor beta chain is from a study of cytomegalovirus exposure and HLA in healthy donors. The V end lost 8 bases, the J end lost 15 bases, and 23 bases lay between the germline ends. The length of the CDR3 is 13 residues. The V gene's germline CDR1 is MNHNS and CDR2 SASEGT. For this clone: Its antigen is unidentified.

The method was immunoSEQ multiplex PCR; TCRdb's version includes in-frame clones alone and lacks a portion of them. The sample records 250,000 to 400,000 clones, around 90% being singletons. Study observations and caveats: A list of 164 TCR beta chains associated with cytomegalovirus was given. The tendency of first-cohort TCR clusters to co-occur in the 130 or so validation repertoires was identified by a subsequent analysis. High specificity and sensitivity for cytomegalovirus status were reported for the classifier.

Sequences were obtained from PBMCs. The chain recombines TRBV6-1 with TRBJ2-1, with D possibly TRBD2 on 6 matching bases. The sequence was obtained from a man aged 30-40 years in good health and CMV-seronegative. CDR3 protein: CASGGWILQFWFF. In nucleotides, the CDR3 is TGTGCCAGCGGGGGGTGGATCCTACAATTTTGGTTCTTC.